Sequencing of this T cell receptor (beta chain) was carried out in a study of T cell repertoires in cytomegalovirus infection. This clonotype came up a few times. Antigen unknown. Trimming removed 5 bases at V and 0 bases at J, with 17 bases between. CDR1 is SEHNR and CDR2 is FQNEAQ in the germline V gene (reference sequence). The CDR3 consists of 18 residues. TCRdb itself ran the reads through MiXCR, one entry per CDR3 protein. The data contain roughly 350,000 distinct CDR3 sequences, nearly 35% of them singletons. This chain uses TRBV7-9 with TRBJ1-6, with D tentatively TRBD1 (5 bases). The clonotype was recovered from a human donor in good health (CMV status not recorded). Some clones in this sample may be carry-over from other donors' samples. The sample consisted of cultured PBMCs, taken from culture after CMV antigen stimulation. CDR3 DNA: TGTGCCAGCAGCCCCGACAGTCCTCTCAGCTCCTATAATTCACCCCTCCACTTT. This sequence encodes CASSPDSPLSSYNSPLHF.